The 27 T cell receptor beta chains in this list originate from one sample, sequenced in a study of cytomegalovirus exposure and HLA in healthy donors. With 60 Vbeta and 13 Jbeta primers, the PCR was carried out. The method was immunoSEQ multiplex PCR; TCRdb's version includes in-frame clones alone and lacks a portion of them. The sample has about 140,000 clones, just under 85% seen once. The material sequenced was PBMCs. These receptors were taken from a man aged 40-49 years in good health and CMV-seropositive.

A word on this clone: One end of the junction varies from germline; a read error may be responsible. This chain connects TRBV7-9 to TRBJ1-1; D is perhaps TRBD1 (6 bases). The CDR3 spans 17 residues. Germline CDR1 is SEHNR and CDR2 is FQNEAQ (reference sequence). CDR3 residues: CSSSPLPGQWTNTEAFF. CDR3 coding DNA: TGTTCCAGCAGCCCACTTCCGGGACAATGGACGAACACTGAAGCTTTCTTT.

This clone has a single count. The V call is TRBV5-1, the J call TRBJ2-5; possible D gene TRBD1, 6 bases. Germline CDR1 is SGHRS and CDR2 is YFSETQ. Trimming stripped 2 bases from V and 1 base from J, with 9 bases between. The CDR3 contains 14 residues. As DNA, the CDR3 is TGCGCCAGCAGCTTTGACAGGTTCCAAGAGACCCAGTACTTC. The encoded protein is CASSFDRFQETQYF.

The chain employs TRBV9 and TRBJ1-1, with D perhaps matching TRBD1 (5 bases). V lost 3 bases and J 5 bases, leaving 11 bases between the germline ends. Per germline, CDR1 SGDLS and CDR2 YYNGEE. The length of the CDR3 is 13 residues. CDR3 coding DNA: TGTGCCAGCAGCGCTAGGGGTATTACTGAAGCTTTCTTT. It is translated as CASSARGITEAFF.

CDR3 protein: CAISESGGAITTDTQYF. CDR3 in DNA: TGTGCCATCAGTGAGTCTGGCGGGGCAATTACCACAGATACGCAGTATTTT. The rearrangement links TRBV10-3 to TRBJ2-3; D is possibly TRBD2 (6 bases). Germline V lookup: CDR1 ENHRY, CDR2 SYGVKD. The CDR3 runs to 17 residues. Trimming cost V 0 bases and J 2 bases, with 15 bases left between them.

The sample holds one count of this clone. CDR3 nucleotides: TGTGCCAGCAGCTTGGGGACAGGGATCTACGAGCAGTACTTC. Its protein product is CASSLGTGIYEQYF. This sequence joins TRBV5-4 and TRBJ2-5; 8 bases fit TRBD1. The J call may not be correct, given that the DNA end is closer to TRBJ2-7. The CDR3 contains 14 residues. Germline loops: CDR1 SGHNT, CDR2 YYREEE (reference sequence).

The J gene is TRBJ1-5, the V gene TRBV6-4; tentative D call: TRBD1 (6 bases). Looked up from germline, CDR1 is MRHNA and CDR2 is SNTAGT. Trimming took off 11 bases at V and 0 bases at J, with 14 bases between the two ends. The CDR3 has 14 amino acids. CDR3 DNA: TGTGCCCACTCCCGGGACATTAGCAATCAGCCCCAGCATTTT. Its translation: CAHSRDISNQPQHF.

J is TRBJ2-7 and V is TRBV4-1; a weak D match, TRBD2 (5 bases). CDR3 length: 13 amino acids. Germline lookup yields CDR1 MGHRA and CDR2 YSYEKL. V gave up 2 bases and J gave up 3 bases, with 8 bases separating them. CDR3 nucleotides: TGCGCCAGCAGCCAAACTAGAAACTACGAGCAGTACTTC. This codes for CASSQTRNYEQYF.

This clone was picked up a small number of times. The chain joins TRBV14 to TRBJ2-7; maybe TRBD1 (6 bases). The germline CDR1 and CDR2 sequences are SGHDN and FVKESK. The CDR3 runs to 16 residues. With 2 bases removed from V and 0 bases from J, the gap between germline ends came to 14 bases. The CDR3 nucleotides read TGTGCCAGCAGCCAACTCGCCTGGACAGACTCCTACGAGCAGTACTTC. The encoded protein is CASSQLAWTDSYEQYF.

The chain has TRBV25-1 and TRBJ2-7; D gene ambiguous. The V gene's germline CDR1 is MGHDK and CDR2 SYGVNS. The CDR3 runs 13 residues. V shed 2 bases and J shed 4 bases, with 9 bases lying between them. The CDR3 spells CASSEQQSYEQYF. CDR3 DNA sequence: TGTGCCAGCAGTGAACAACAAAGTTACGAGCAGTACTTC.

The chain employs TRBV30 and TRBJ1-1; TRBD1 might be the D (6 bases). Trimming took 0 bases from V and 5 from J, leaving 13 bases between them. This CDR3 has 14 residues. Germline V gene data show CDR1 as GTSNPN and CDR2 as SVGIG (reference sequence). CDR3 amino acids: CAWSVKGGGTEAFF. CDR3 DNA: TGTGCCTGGAGTGTGAAAGGGGGTGGAACTGAAGCTTTCTTT.

This clone was picked up one time. The chain has TRBV19 and TRBJ2-7; 9 nucleotides line up with TRBD1. CDR1 is LNHDA, CDR2 SQIVND, per germline (reference sequence). The V segment lost 4 bases and the J segment 4 bases; nucleotides outside the gene matches: 2. This CDR3 contains 13 residues. The CDR3 DNA sequence: TGTGCCAGTAGTAAGGACAGGGGTTACGAGCAGTACTTC. Translated: CASSKDRGYEQYF.

CDR3 nucleotide sequence: TGCAGCGTTAGTTCAGGGAACACCGGGGAGCTGTTTTTT. Translated: CSVSSGNTGELFF. The V call is TRBV29-1, the J call TRBJ2-2; D not resolved. Trimming took 5 bases from V and 1 from J, leaving 8 bases between them. Germline assignment: CDR1 SQVTM and CDR2 ANQGSEA. This CDR3 has 13 residues.

This chain connects TRBV4-1 to TRBJ2-1; D is unclear. This CDR3 comprises 15 residues. CDR1 is MGHRA and CDR2 is YSYEKL in the germline V gene. Trimming stripped 1 base from V and 6 bases from J, with 13 bases between. DNA of the CDR3: TGCGCCAGCAGCCAAGCTAGTCTAGTAGGCAATGAGCAGTTCTTC. Translating gives CASSQASLVGNEQFF.

This clone was counted a single time. The rearrangement joins TRBV15 to TRBJ2-7; D possibly corresponds to TRBD2 (5 bases). The CDR3 sequence is 14 residues long. Germline loops: CDR1 LNHNV, CDR2 YYDKDF (reference sequence). The V gene lost 0 bases and the J gene lost 2 bases, with 8 bases spanning the gap. CDR3 amino acids: CATSRDRGPYEQYF. In DNA form, the CDR3 reads TGTGCCACCAGCAGAGATCGAGGGCCCTACGAGCAGTACTTC.

The chain joins TRBV7-9 to TRBJ2-7, with 12 bases matching TRBD2. CDR3 length: 16 amino acids. Germline CDR1 is SEHNR and CDR2 is FQNEAQ (reference sequence). Losses at the gene ends were 4 bases for V and 3 bases for J; bases not matched to a gene: 7. The chain's CDR3 is CASSSYMTSGSYEQYF. The CDR3 DNA is TGTGCCAGCAGCTCATACATGACTAGCGGGAGCTACGAGCAGTACTTC.

This clone occurred once. The rearrangement uses TRBV9 and TRBJ2-5; unclear D gene. Trimming cost V 0 bases and J 5 bases, with 8 bases left between them. Germline V gene sequence: CDR1 SGDLS, CDR2 YYNGEE. The CDR3 loop spans 13 amino acids. CDR3 DNA sequence: TGTGCCAGCAGCGTAGCCCACGGGGAGACCCAGTACTTC. Residues: CASSVAHGETQYF. Based on the CDR3 plus reference TRBV9 and TRBJ2-5, the full variable domain is DSGVTQTPKHLITATGQRVTLRCSPRSGDLSVYWYQQSLDQGLQFLIQYYNGEERAKGNILERFSAQQFPDLHSELNLSSLELGDSALYFCASSVAHGETQYFGPGTRLLVL.

This chain links TRBV27 with TRBJ1-2; no firm D call. The V end lost 2 bases, the J end lost 8 bases, and 15 bases lay between the germline ends. CDR1 and CDR2 (germline): MNHEY, SMNVEV (reference sequence). The CDR3 length is 14 residues. This CDR3 reads CASSLQFRSGGYTF. The CDR3, as DNA: TGTGCCAGCAGTTTACAGTTCCGTAGCGGGGGCTACACCTTC.

The V gene is TRBV5-1, the J gene TRBJ2-5; D remains unclear. Matching the DNA end better, TRBJ2-7 makes the J call doubtful. The germline V gene encodes CDR1 SGHRS and CDR2 YFSETQ. The CDR3 loop spans 13 amino acids. CDR3 bases: TGCGCCAGCAGCTTGGGCGCCTCCTACGAGCAGTACTTC. As protein: CASSLGASYEQYF.

The J gene is TRBJ2-1, the V gene TRBV11-2, with a tentative D call TRBD2 (6 bases). This CDR3 has 15 residues. With 2 bases removed from V and 7 bases from J, the gap between germline ends came to 15 bases. Looked up from germline, CDR1 is SGHAT and CDR2 is FQNNGV. Here the CDR3 DNA reads TGTGCCAGCAGCTTATTCCCGGGAGCCCGGAATGAGCAGTTCTTC. Residues: CASSLFPGARNEQFF.

The chain employs TRBV2 and TRBJ1-2; D may be TRBD1 (6 bases). V was clipped by 8 bases and J by 8 bases, with 15 bases between them. The CDR3 covers 12 residues. Per germline, CDR1 SNHLY and CDR2 FYNNEI. The DNA of the CDR3 is TGTGCCAGCCGTCGGGGGGCGGAGGGCTACACCTTC. Its protein product is CASRRGAEGYTF.

The CDR3 sequence: CASSQTLNQPQHF. The DNA for the CDR3 is TGTGCCAGCAGCCAGACACTCAATCAGCCCCAGCATTTT. The chain couples TRBV11-2 to TRBJ1-5, with D hard to call. Trimming removed 5 bases at V and 3 bases at J, with 8 bases between. CDR3 size: 13 residues. Germline CDR1 SGHAT, CDR2 FQNNGV.

The rearrangement links TRBV5-6 to TRBJ2-7, with D unresolved. The CDR3 contains 13 residues. CDR1 is SGHDT, CDR2 YYEEEE, per germline. Trimming took off 0 bases at V and 3 bases at J, with 7 bases between the two ends. The CDR3 DNA sequence: TGTGCCAGCAGCTTGGCCGGGTTCTACGAGCAGTACTTC. Translating gives CASSLAGFYEQYF.

The rearrangement links TRBV7-2 to TRBJ1-5; D is unresolved. V was trimmed by 3 bases and J by 5 bases, leaving 8 bases between them. CDR3 length: 13 amino acids. The germline V gene has CDR1 SGHTA and CDR2 FQGNSA. The CDR3 DNA follows: TGTGCCAGCAGCTTGGGCAGAGATCAGCCCCAGCATTTT. Residues: CASSLGRDQPQHF.

The chain joins TRBV29-1 to TRBJ2-7, with a weak D call TRBD2 (5 bases). The CDR3 runs to 13 residues. V gave up 3 bases and J gave up 2 bases, with 11 bases separating them. Germline CDR1 SQVTM, CDR2 ANQGSEA. CDR3 in DNA: TGCAGCGTTGATGGGATCGGGGCCTACGAGCAGTACTTC. It specifies CSVDGIGAYEQYF.

The chain has TRBV7-7 and TRBJ2-3; possibly TRBD1 for D (5 bases). V lost 1 base and J 6 bases, leaving 8 bases between the germline ends. CDR1 SSHAT and CDR2 FNYEAQ come from the germline V gene (reference sequence). This CDR3 comprises 13 residues. The CDR3 spells CASSLGGEDTQYF. CDR3 in DNA: TGTGCCAGCAGCTTAGGGGGCGAGGATACGCAGTATTTT.

The chain links TRBV18 to TRBJ1-1; D not certain. The length of the CDR3 is 15 residues. In germline, CDR1 is KGHSH, CDR2 LQKENI. Trimming pared 5 bases from V and 0 bases from J, leaving 13 bases between. CDR3 DNA sequence: TGTGCCAGCTCATCCACAACCTTTTTGAACACTGAAGCTTTCTTT. It yields the protein CASSSTTFLNTEAFF.

This clone appeared once. The chain couples TRBV19 to TRBJ1-5; D is possibly TRBD1 (5 bases). The length of the CDR3 is 13 residues. The germline V gene encodes CDR1 LNHDA and CDR2 SQIVND (reference sequence). Deletions cut 3 bases from V and 7 bases from J, with 10 bases between. This chain's CDR3 is CASSIQGGQPQHF. DNA of the CDR3: TGTGCCAGTAGTATCCAGGGAGGGCAGCCCCAGCATTTT.